Listed here are 10 T cell receptor beta chains from one sample, sequenced in a study of T cell responses to AZD1222 COVID-19 vaccine. Some clones are missing from TCRdb's copy, which holds only in-frame ones; the method was immunoSEQ multiplex PCR. The sample carries about 140,000 clones, more than 85% recorded once. This specimen was peripheral blood, taken on day 0 of AZD1222 vaccination. The origin of the receptors is an adult in good health.

This chain uses TRBV10-3 with TRBJ1-1; no firm D call. The length of the CDR3 is 17 residues. Trimming stripped 4 bases from V and 0 bases from J, with 18 bases between. The germline V gene encodes CDR1 ENHRY and CDR2 SYGVKD. CDR3: CAISGVGPLRVNTEAFF. The CDR3 coding sequence is TGTGCCATCAGTGGGGTTGGCCCCTTGAGGGTGAACACTGAAGCTTTCTTT.

The CDR3 reads CSAGVASGYTF. CDR3 DNA sequence: TGCAGTGCTGGGGTGGCATCTGGCTACACCTTC. The gene calls are TRBV20-1 and TRBJ1-2; D remains ambiguous. CDR3 length: 11 amino acids. Germline CDR1 DFQATT, CDR2 SNEGSKA (reference sequence). The V end lost 5 bases, the J end lost 7 bases, and 11 bases lay between the germline ends.

The genes are TRBV30 and TRBJ2-5; D uncertain. The CDR3 is 13 residues long. V lost 0 bases and J lost 5, with 10 bases in between. Germline V gene sequence: CDR1 GTSNPN, CDR2 SVGIG (reference sequence). The CDR3 loop is CAWSVRTRETQYF. As DNA, the CDR3 is TGTGCCTGGAGTGTACGGACGCGGGAGACCCAGTACTTC.

This clone was detected only once. This chain joins TRBV19 and TRBJ2-7, with no clear D. V was pared by 6 bases and J by 5 bases, with 14 bases between. Germline lookup yields CDR1 LNHDA and CDR2 SQIVND (reference sequence). The CDR3 spans 13 residues. In DNA, the CDR3 is TGTGCCAGTAGACCAGCCGCCGACGACGAGCAGTACTTC. Its protein is CASRPAADDEQYF.

The DNA for the CDR3 is TGTGCCAGCAGCCAAGGGCAATCGCAAGAGACCCAGTACTTC. It codes for CASSQGQSQETQYF. This chain connects TRBV4-2 to TRBJ2-5; D is unresolved. Germline CDR1 and CDR2: LGHNA and YNFKEQ. The CDR3 loop spans 14 amino acids. V was trimmed by 1 base and J by 2 bases, leaving 8 bases between them.

The chain combines TRBV30 with TRBJ1-4; D unclear. Germline V gives CDR1 GTSNPN, CDR2 SVGIG (reference sequence). The CDR3 is 15 amino acids. V shed 3 bases and J shed 6 bases, with 17 bases lying between them. The CDR3 nucleotides read TGTGCCTGGAGCGCGACGGGTAGAAGGCATGAAAAACTGTTTTTT. This codes for CAWSATGRRHEKLFF.

This clone came up a few times. This rearrangement joins TRBV16 to TRBJ1-5, with D unresolved. The CDR3 length is 15 residues. Trimming took 0 bases from V and 6 from J, leaving 12 bases between them. Germline values: CDR1 KGHSY, CDR2 FQNENV. The CDR3 loop reads CASSQSDGVSQPQHF. DNA for the CDR3: TGTGCCAGCAGCCAATCCGACGGGGTTTCTCAGCCCCAGCATTTT.

DNA for the CDR3: TGTGCCAGCAGTTACATCAGGGTCCTCAACACTGAAGCTTTCTTT. Protein product: CASSYIRVLNTEAFF. The gene calls are TRBV6-5 and TRBJ1-1; D might be TRBD1 (5 bases). This CDR3 spans 15 amino acids. The ends were cut back, 2 bases at V and 2 bases at J, with 12 bases in the middle. Germline CDR1 reads MNHEY; CDR2 reads SVGAGI.

The chain couples TRBV5-8 to TRBJ2-7; 8 bases are shared with TRBD1. Per the germline V gene, CDR1 is SGHTS and CDR2 is YDEGEE. The CDR3 consists of 15 residues. J was trimmed by 6 bases and V by 1 base; bases with no gene match: 9. As DNA, the CDR3 is TGTGCCAGCAGCTTGCTCGGGACAGGAGACGGCGAGCAGTACTTC. Protein: CASSLLGTGDGEQYF.

Only one count was recorded for this clone. The V and J genes are TRBV2 and TRBJ2-1; no clear D gene. CDR1 SNHLY and CDR2 FYNNEI come from the germline V gene. The CDR3 contains 10 residues. Trimming took 8 bases from V and 6 from J, leaving 5 bases between them. In DNA, the CDR3 is TGTGCCAGCGGTTCCAATGAGCAGTTCTTC. It translates to CASGSNEQFF.